A single sample is the source of the 19 T cell receptor beta chains below, sequenced in a study of cytomegalovirus exposure and HLA in healthy donors. The PCR had 60 Vbeta and 13 Jbeta primers. Sequencing used immunoSEQ multiplex PCR; TCRdb keeps in-frame clones, though not all of them. The table lists around 130,000 clones, 80% of them singletons. The source material was PBMCs. The receptors come from a young man in good health and CMV-seronegative.

The chain uses TRBV11-3 and TRBJ2-7, with D maybe TRBD1 (6 bases). CDR3 length: 13 residues. Germline-derived CDR1 and CDR2 are SGHNT and YENEEA. V was cut by 6 bases and J by 4 bases, with 13 bases left in between. CDR3: CASRNRVGYEQYF. The CDR3 bases are TGTGCCAGCAGGAACAGGGTTGGGTACGAGCAGTACTTC.

The gene calls are TRBV5-1 and TRBJ2-4; D is ambiguous. Germline V CDR1 and CDR2: SGHRS, YFSETQ. This CDR3 is built from 12 residues. The V and J ends lost 0 bases and 7 bases respectively, with 5 bases between them. CDR3: CASSLDLNIQYF. CDR3 nucleotide sequence: TGCGCCAGCAGCTTGGATCTGAACATTCAGTACTTC.

The chain carries TRBV15 and TRBJ2-7; D gene unclear. The CDR3 consists of 13 residues. Germline CDR1 is LNHNV and CDR2 is YYDKDF (reference sequence). The V end was cut by 0 bases, the J end by 3 bases, with 6 bases between. CDR3 protein: CATSRDFSYEQYF. DNA of the CDR3: TGTGCCACCAGCAGAGATTTTAGCTACGAGCAGTACTTC. The full variable domain, rest sourced from reference TRBV15 and TRBJ2-7, is DAMVIQNPRYQVTQFGKPVTLSCSQTLNHNVMYWYQQKSSQAPKLLFHYYDKDFNNEADTPDNFQSRRPNTSFCFLDIRSPGLGDTAMYLCATSRDFSYEQYFGPGTRLTVT.

The V gene is TRBV19, the J gene TRBJ2-2; 8 bases are a match to TRBD2. With 3 bases clipped from V and 4 bases from J, the junction kept 4 bases outside the gene matches. The CDR3 totals 15 residues. Germline V CDR1 and CDR2: LNHDA, SQIVND (reference sequence). This CDR3 reads CASSIGTRGTGELFF. For the CDR3, the DNA is TGTGCCAGTAGTATTGGGACTAGGGGCACCGGGGAGCTGTTTTTT.

J is TRBJ2-1 and V is TRBV7-8; TRBD2 matches at 7 bases. The germline gives CDR1 SGHVS, CDR2 FQNEAQ. Trimming at V came to 5 bases and at J to 8 bases, leaving 15 bases not matched to a gene. The CDR3 extends over 16 amino acids. CDR3 DNA: TGTGCCAGCAGCCCCCGGGGTGGCGGGAGTGGTGATGAGCAGTTCTTC. It yields the protein CASSPRGGGSGDEQFF.

A few counts support this clone. The chain joins TRBV2 to TRBJ1-3; D ambiguous. V lost 4 bases to trimming and J lost 0 bases, with 7 bases between them. The CDR3 consists of 14 residues. CDR1 is SNHLY, CDR2 FYNNEI, per germline. CDR3 loop: CASSAQVSGNTIYF. CDR3 coding DNA: TGTGCCAGCAGTGCCCAGGTCTCTGGAAACACCATATATTTT. The full variable domain, completed using reference TRBV2 and TRBJ1-3, is EPEVTQTPSHQVTQMGQEVILRCVPISNHLYFYWYRQILGQKVEFLVSFYNNEISEKSEIFDDQFSVERPDGSNFTLKIRSTKLEDSAMYFCASSAQVSGNTIYFGEGSWLTVV.

This sequence joins TRBV27 and TRBJ2-7; maybe TRBD2 (6 bases). The ends were cut back, 3 bases at V and 3 bases at J, with 18 bases in the middle. The germline V gene encodes CDR1 MNHEY and CDR2 SMNVEV (reference sequence). The CDR3 has 16 amino acids. CDR3 loop: CASSFGVSGGGYEQYF. CDR3 DNA sequence: TGTGCCAGCAGTTTTGGGGTCTCCGGGGGAGGCTACGAGCAGTACTTC.

Comments on this clone: An end of the junction differs from the germline gene, which may be a read error. The chain uses TRBV13 and TRBJ1-5, with a tentative D call TRBD1 (6 bases). The CDR3 runs to 15 residues. CDR1 is PRHDT and CDR2 is FYEKMQ in the germline V gene (reference sequence). This chain's CDR3 is CASSLGPRRGMPQNF. In nucleotides, the CDR3 is TGTGCCAGCAGCTTAGGCCCGCGCAGGGGTATGCCCCAGAATTTT.

As concerns this clone: The sample contains more than one DNA sequence encoding this CDR3. This chain uses TRBV9 with TRBJ2-1, with TRBD2 matching 7 bases. Germline CDR1 SGDLS, CDR2 YYNGEE. V shed 0 bases, J shed 0 bases, and the junction held 3 bases outside the gene matches. The CDR3 is made up of 16 amino acids. The CDR3 loop is CASSVGAGVSYNEQFF. CDR3 coding DNA: TGTGCCAGCAGCGTAGGGGCGGGAGTCTCCTACAATGAGCAGTTCTTC.

The gene calls are TRBV30 and TRBJ1-1; D gene uncertain. The germline V gene encodes CDR1 GTSNPN and CDR2 SVGIG (reference sequence). The CDR3 is made up of 15 amino acids. Between the trimmed V and J ends, which lost 2 bases and 0 bases, there was a span of 13 bases. CDR3: CAWSPLGFMNTEAFF. The CDR3 DNA follows: TGTGCCTGGAGTCCTCTCGGGTTTATGAACACTGAAGCTTTCTTT.

This rearrangement joins TRBV19 to TRBJ2-2; D might be TRBD1 (5 bases). Germline V CDR1 and CDR2: LNHDA, SQIVND (reference sequence). The V and J ends lost 3 bases and 6 bases respectively, with 14 bases between them. The CDR3 spans 15 residues. The CDR3 region is CASSIPRQGPGELFF. The CDR3 nucleotides are TGTGCCAGTAGTATCCCTCGGCAGGGTCCCGGGGAGCTGTTTTTT.

CDR3 region: CASSYQDKSEAFF. CDR3 in DNA: TGTGCCAGCAGTTACCAGGACAAATCTGAAGCTTTCTTT. The chain couples TRBV6-5 to TRBJ1-1, with a tentative D call TRBD1 (5 bases). CDR3 size: 13 residues. In germline, CDR1 is MNHEY, CDR2 SVGAGI. The V and J ends lost 2 bases and 6 bases respectively, with 10 bases between them.

The V call is TRBV9, the J call TRBJ2-5; TRBD1 might be the D (5 bases). The J call may be incorrect, as the DNA end agrees better with TRBJ2-7. CDR1 and CDR2 from the germline V gene are SGDLS and YYNGEE. CDR3 size: 14 residues. CDR3 DNA: TGTGCCAGCAGCGTAGGTGTCGGACACTACGAGCAGTACTTC. As protein: CASSVGVGHYEQYF.

About this clone: A read error may produce the germline difference seen at one junction end. The J gene is TRBJ2-5, the V gene TRBV7-7, with D possibly TRBD2 on 7 matching bases. CDR1 is SSHAT and CDR2 is FNYEAQ in the germline V gene (reference sequence). There are 14 residues in the CDR3. In nucleotides, the CDR3 is TGTGCTAGCAGCTTAACAGGGAGGGGAGAGACCCAGTACTTC. Residues: CASSLTGRGETQYF.

This clone was counted a few times. The J gene is TRBJ2-1, the V gene TRBV5-6, with 8 bases lining up with TRBD1. The CDR3 has 17 amino acids. From germline, CDR1 is SGHDT and CDR2 YYEEEE. Losses at the gene ends were 0 bases for V and 4 bases for J; bases not matched to a gene: 9. In nucleotides, the CDR3 is TGTGCCAGCAGCTTGGACAGGGGGTTTCAAACGTACAATGAGCAGTTCTTC. Residues: CASSLDRGFQTYNEQFF.

The V call is TRBV27, the J call TRBJ1-1; D is unclear. Deletions cut 1 base from V and 7 bases from J, with 10 bases between. Germline values: CDR1 MNHEY, CDR2 SMNVEV (reference sequence). The CDR3 is made up of 13 amino acids. Here the CDR3 DNA reads TGTGCCAGCAGTTTATGGGCCTCACATGAAGCTTTCTTT. This sequence encodes CASSLWASHEAFF.

This chain connects TRBV30 to TRBJ2-7, with TRBD2 as a possible D gene (5 bases). The germline V gene encodes CDR1 GTSNPN and CDR2 SVGIG (reference sequence). V was pared by 2 bases and J by 7 bases, with 12 bases between. The CDR3 loop spans 12 amino acids. The CDR3: CAWSLGSWEQYF. DNA of the CDR3: TGTGCCTGGAGTTTAGGGAGTTGGGAGCAGTACTTC.

The CDR3 protein is CAWSQGVVEAFF. CDR3 sequence (DNA): TGTGCCTGGAGCCAGGGGGTCGTTGAAGCTTTCTTT. The chain carries TRBV30 and TRBJ1-1; 7 nucleotides align to TRBD1. The V and J ends lost 3 bases and 7 bases, in that order; junction bases with no gene match: 5. The length of the CDR3 is 12 residues. Per germline, CDR1 GTSNPN and CDR2 SVGIG (reference sequence).

The rearrangement joins TRBV5-4 to TRBJ2-3; 8 bases are a match to TRBD2. Germline-derived CDR1 and CDR2 are SGHNT and YYREEE (reference sequence). V shed 0 bases, J shed 5 bases, and the junction held 5 bases outside the gene matches. This CDR3 region has 15 residues. The CDR3 is CASSLGSGIQDTQYF. CDR3 DNA: TGTGCCAGCAGCTTGGGTAGCGGGATACAAGATACGCAGTATTTT.